This TCR beta chain was sequenced during a study of shared clonotypes between healthy human individuals. All donors were healthy HIV-negative adults lacking recent acute infections or vaccinations. The germline CDR1 and CDR2 sequences are LGHNT and FRNRAP. J was trimmed by 6 bases and V by 3 bases; bases with no gene match: 20. The CDR3 is 19 amino acids. Deep-level running was used for the assay. Investigators spread the genomic DNA of each subset evenly over several immunoSEQ plates. Measured with immunoSEQ multiplex PCR; TCRdb has only the in-frame clones, and not every one. The table has millions of clones, 85% to 95% seen once.

The sequenced material came from naive CD4+ T cells from PBMCs. Subset noted: CD45RA+ positively selected. The chain links TRBV12-5 to TRBJ2-7, with 10 nucleotides matching TRBD1. This receptor was taken from a man aged 18 to 29 in good health. Some clones in this sample may be carry-over from other donors' samples. The DNA of the CDR3 is TGTGCTAGTGGTTTCTCCTCACCCTTCCGGGACAGGGGTAATAGCGAGCAGTACTTC. Its protein product is CASGFSSPFRDRGNSEQYF.